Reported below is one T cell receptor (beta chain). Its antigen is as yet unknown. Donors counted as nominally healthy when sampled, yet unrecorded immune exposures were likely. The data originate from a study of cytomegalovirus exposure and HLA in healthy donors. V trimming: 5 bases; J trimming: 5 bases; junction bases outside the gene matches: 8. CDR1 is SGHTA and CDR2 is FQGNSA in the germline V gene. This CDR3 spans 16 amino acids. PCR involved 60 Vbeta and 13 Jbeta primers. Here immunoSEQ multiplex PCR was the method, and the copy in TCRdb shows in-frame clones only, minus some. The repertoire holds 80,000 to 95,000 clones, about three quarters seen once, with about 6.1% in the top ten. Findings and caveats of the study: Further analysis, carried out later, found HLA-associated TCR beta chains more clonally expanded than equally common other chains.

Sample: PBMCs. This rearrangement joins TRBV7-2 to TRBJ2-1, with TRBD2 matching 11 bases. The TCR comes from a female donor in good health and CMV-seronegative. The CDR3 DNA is TGTGCCAGCAGCCGGACTAGCGGGCCAGGGAACAATGAGCAGTTCTTC. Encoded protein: CASSRTSGPGNNEQFF.